Listed below are T cell receptor beta chains from one sample, sequenced in a study of early T cells in non-severe SARS-CoV-2 infection. One entry per CDR3 protein, called by TCRdb with MiXCR from the 5' RACE reads. The table includes fewer than 35,000 distinct CDR3 sequences, around 6% detected once. Specimen: whole blood. These receptor sequences come from an adult who was a healthcare worker with PCR-confirmed SARS-CoV-2 infection or an uninfected control (not recorded which). Both conserved end residues are part of each CDR3. A D gene is named only where the DNA matches it firmly. Size tells how often a clone was seen (once, few, many) or the class of an expanded clone, and some rows leave it out.

J	D	size	V	DNA	CDR3
TRBJ2-1	TRBD1	many	TRBV9	TGTGCCAGCAGCGTAATAGACAGGGCCTCCTACAATGAGCAGTTCTTC	CASSVIDRASYNEQFF
TRBJ2-5	.	many	TRBV7-2	TGTGCCAGCAGCTCCGTACCTCAAGAGACCCAGTACTTC	CASSSVPQETQYF
TRBJ2-5	TRBD2	.	TRBV11-2	TGTGCCAGCAGCCCCGGGACTAGCGGATACCAAGAGACCCAGTACTTC	CASSPGTSGYQETQYF
TRBJ2-1	TRBD2	.	TRBV6-2/TRBV6-3	TGTGCCAGCAGGGACGGGACTAGCGGGAGATATGAGCAGTTCTTC	CASRDGTSGRYEQFF
TRBJ2-7	.	.	TRBV6-2/TRBV6-3	TGTGCCAGCTCACCCGGCACCGGTAGCGGAAGCTACGAGCAGTACTTC	CASSPGTGSGSYEQYF
TRBJ2-3	.	.	TRBV12-3/TRBV12-4	TGTGCCAGCAGTTTAGCGCTAACCCCGAGAGATACGCAGTATTTT	CASSLALTPRDTQYF
TRBJ2-3	.	many	TRBV11-3	TGTGCCAGCAGCGCCCGCCCAGATACGCAGTATTTT	CASSARPDTQYF
TRBJ1-6	TRBD1	many	TRBV11-2	TGTGCCAGCAGCCCGGGGACAGGGTTTAATTCACCCCTCCACTTT	CASSPGTGFNSPLHF
TRBJ2-1	TRBD2	many	TRBV20-1	TGCAGTGCCTGGAGAGACGGGACTAGCGGAAATGAGCAGTTCTTC	CSAWRDGTSGNEQFF
TRBJ2-3	.	many	TRBV6-5	TGTGCCAGCAGTTATCGTCCCAGCAGACGCACAGATACGCAGTATTTT	CASSYRPSRRTDTQYF
TRBJ2-1	.	.	TRBV2	TGTGCCAGCAGTTCCGACTCGGAACTACAGTTCTTC	CASSSDSELQFF
TRBJ1-1	.	few	TRBV3-1	TGTGCCAGCAGCCAAGAGGCTAACACTGAAGCTTTCTTT	CASSQEANTEAFF
TRBJ2-7	TRBD1	many	TRBV12-3/TRBV12-4	TGTGCCAGCAGTAACCCCGGGACAGGGACTTCCTACGAGCAGTACTTC	CASSNPGTGTSYEQYF
TRBJ2-3	.	many	TRBV20-1	TGCAGTGCTAGACTAGCTGATACGCAGTATTTT	CSARLADTQYF
TRBJ2-3	TRBD2	many	TRBV18	TGTGCCAGCTCACCACCGACAGGACTAGCGGTTAGTGGTACGCAGTATTTT	CASSPPTGLAVSGTQYF
TRBJ2-5	TRBD2	many	TRBV5-4	TGTGCCAGCAGCCTAGCGGGAACAGGGACCCAGTACTTC	CASSLAGTGTQYF
TRBJ2-7	TRBD2	many	TRBV7-2	TGTGCCAGCAGCTTATCTAGCGGGGGCCCTAGCGAGCAGTACTTC	CASSLSSGGPSEQYF
TRBJ2-1	TRBD2	.	TRBV14	TGTGCCAGCAGCCAAGGCGGGAGGTACAATGAGCAGTTCTTC	CASSQGGRYNEQFF
TRBJ1-1	.	many	TRBV6-1	TGTGCCAGCTCGACTCTCGACAGAACGGATGAAGCTTTCTTT	CASSTLDRTDEAFF
TRBJ2-7	.	many	TRBV11-2	TGTGCCAGCAGCTTAGGAACTGAAAACGAGCAGTACTTC	CASSLGTENEQYF
TRBJ2-1	TRBD2	.	TRBV28	TGTGCCAGCAGTTTAAGGGACGGGAGGGGCTACGATGAGCAGTTCTTC	CASSLRDGRGYDEQFF
TRBJ1-1	.	many	TRBV29-1	TGCAGCGTTGATAAGGGGTCCACTGAAGCTTTCTTT	CSVDKGSTEAFF
TRBJ2-1	.	many	TRBV19	TGTGCCAGTAGTGTTCATGGGGGCTCCTACAATGAGCAGTTCTTC	CASSVHGGSYNEQFF
TRBJ1-1	.	.	TRBV10-3	TGTGCCATCAGTGGGGGTTACATGAACACTGAAGCTTTCTTT	CAISGGYMNTEAFF
TRBJ1-1	.	few	TRBV4-1	TGCGCCAGCAGCCCCTCAGGGGTTCCGGGCACTGAAGCTTTCTTT	CASSPSGVPGTEAFF
TRBJ1-1	TRBD1	many	TRBV27	TGTGCCAGCAGGCCCGGGACAGGGAAAGTTGGCACTGAAGCTTTCTTT	CASRPGTGKVGTEAFF
TRBJ2-7	.	few	TRBV10-2	TGCGCCAGCAGTGGCATGGAAGGGCAGGGCTCCTACGAGCAGTACTTC	CASSGMEGQGSYEQYF
TRBJ2-7	.	.	TRBV12-3/TRBV12-4	TGTGCCAGCAGTTTAAGGGCTGGTAGCTCCTACGAGCAGTACTTC	CASSLRAGSSYEQYF
TRBJ2-1	.	many	TRBV24-1	TGTGCCACCAGTGGAGGGTCCCCAAATGAGCAGTTCTTC	CATSGGSPNEQFF
TRBJ1-3	.	many	TRBV20-1	TGCAGTGCTAGCAGGGGTATAGGAAACACCATATATTTT	CSASRGIGNTIYF
TRBJ2-2	TRBD1	many	TRBV29-1	TGCAGCGTCGGGGACAGCACCGGGGAGCTGTTTTTT	CSVGDSTGELFF
TRBJ2-6	.	many	TRBV28	TGTGCCAGCAGGAGGCAGAGCTCTGGGGCCAACGTCCTGACTTTC	CASRRQSSGANVLTF
TRBJ2-1	TRBD2	many	TRBV7-3	TGTGCCAGCAGCTTAGCGGGGGGGATCTACAATGAGCAGTTCTTC	CASSLAGGIYNEQFF
TRBJ2-7	TRBD2	many	TRBV12-3/TRBV12-4	TGTGCCAGCAGTCATCGACTAGCTCGGGACGAGCAGTACTTC	CASSHRLARDEQYF
TRBJ1-6	.	many	TRBV9	TGTGCCAGCACCCCGGACGGCCATTATAATTCACCCCTCCACTTT	CASTPDGHYNSPLHF
TRBJ2-1	TRBD1	many	TRBV23-1	TGCGCCAGCAGTCAATCAAATAGGCAGGGGGCGCCTAATGAGCAGTTCTTC	CASSQSNRQGAPNEQFF
TRBJ2-7	TRBD1	many	TRBV11-2	TGTGCCAGCAGCTACACCTATTCCGGGACAGGGGGCTCCTCCTACGAGCAGTACTTC	CASSYTYSGTGGSSYEQYF
TRBJ2-1	.	many	TRBV2	TGTGCCAGCAGTACCCTAGGGGGAGGGGTCAAGTACAATGAGCAGTTCTTC	CASSTLGGGVKYNEQFF
TRBJ1-5	TRBD1	few	TRBV19	TGTGCCAGTACTCTCGACAGGGGGATTGCGCCCCAGCATTTT	CASTLDRGIAPQHF
TRBJ2-2	.	many	TRBV6-4	TGTGCCAGCAGTGACACGGGAACCGGGGAGCTGTTTTTT	CASSDTGTGELFF
TRBJ2-3	TRBD2	many	TRBV7-9	TGTGCCAGCAGCTTTTCCCTAAGATGGGGAGCGGGGGGCCCAGATACGCAGTATTTT	CASSFSLRWGAGGPDTQYF
TRBJ2-2	.	many	TRBV5-1	TGCGCCAGCAGCCCCTGGGACTACACCGGGGAGCTGTTTTTT	CASSPWDYTGELFF
TRBJ2-5	.	many	TRBV7-9	TGTGCCAGCAGCTCCAGGGGAAGTCGGATTTTGGAGACCCAGTACTTC	CASSSRGSRILETQYF
TRBJ2-1	.	few	TRBV10-3	TGTGCCATCACCGAGACGGCCTCAACTGAGCAGTTCTTC	CAITETASTEQFF
TRBJ2-7	.	.	TRBV19	TGTGCCAGTAGTCCCGCGGACGGGGGCTACGAGCAGTACTTC	CASSPADGGYEQYF
TRBJ2-7	TRBD1	few	TRBV5-1	TGCGCCAGCAGCTTGGTCCCGGACAGGGCCCACGAGCAGTACTTC	CASSLVPDRAHEQYF
TRBJ2-7	.	many	TRBV20-1	TGCAGTGCTAGAGATCGCGTCGGACGGATCTACGAGCAGTACTTC	CSARDRVGRIYEQYF
TRBJ1-1	TRBD1	few	TRBV7-9	TGTGCCTCTAGGGGGGGACAGGGCACTGAAGCTTTCTTT	CASRGGQGTEAFF
TRBJ1-5	TRBD1	many	TRBV6-2/TRBV6-3	TGTGCCAGCAGGACGGGACAGCCTAGCAATCAGCCCCAGCATTTT	CASRTGQPSNQPQHF
TRBJ2-1	.	many	TRBV30	TGTGCCTGGAGCCCCCGAATAAACTCCTACAATGAGCAGTTCTTC	CAWSPRINSYNEQFF